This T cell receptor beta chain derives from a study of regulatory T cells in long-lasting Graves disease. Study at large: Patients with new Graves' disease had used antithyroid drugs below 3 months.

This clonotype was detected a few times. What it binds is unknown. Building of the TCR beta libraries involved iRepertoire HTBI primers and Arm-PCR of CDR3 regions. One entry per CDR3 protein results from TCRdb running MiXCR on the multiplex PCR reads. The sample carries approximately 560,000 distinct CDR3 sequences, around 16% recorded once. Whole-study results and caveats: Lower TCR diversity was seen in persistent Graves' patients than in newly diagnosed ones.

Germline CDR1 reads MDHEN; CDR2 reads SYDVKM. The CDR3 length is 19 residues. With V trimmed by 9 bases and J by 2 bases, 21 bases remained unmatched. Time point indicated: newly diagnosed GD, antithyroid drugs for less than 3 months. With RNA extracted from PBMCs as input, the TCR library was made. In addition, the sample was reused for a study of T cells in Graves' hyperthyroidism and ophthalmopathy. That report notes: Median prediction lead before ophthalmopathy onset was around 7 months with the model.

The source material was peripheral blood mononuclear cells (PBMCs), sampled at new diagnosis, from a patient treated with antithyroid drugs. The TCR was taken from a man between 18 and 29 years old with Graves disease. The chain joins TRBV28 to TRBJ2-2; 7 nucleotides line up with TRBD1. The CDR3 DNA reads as TGTGCCAGTTGTAAGCCTCTACTACGGACAGGCCAAAACACCGGGGAGCTGTTTTTT. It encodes CASCKPLLRTGQNTGELFF.